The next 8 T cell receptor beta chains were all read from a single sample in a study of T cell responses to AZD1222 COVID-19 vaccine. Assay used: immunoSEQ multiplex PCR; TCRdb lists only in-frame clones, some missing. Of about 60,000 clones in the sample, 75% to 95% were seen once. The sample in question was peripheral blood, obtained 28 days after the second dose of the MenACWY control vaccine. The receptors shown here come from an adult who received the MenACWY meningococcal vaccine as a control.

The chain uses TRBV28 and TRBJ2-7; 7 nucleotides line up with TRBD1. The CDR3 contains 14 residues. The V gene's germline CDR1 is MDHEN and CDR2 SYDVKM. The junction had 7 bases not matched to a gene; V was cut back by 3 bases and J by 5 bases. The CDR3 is CASSLALRGNEQYF. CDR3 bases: TGTGCCAGCAGTTTGGCGCTCAGGGGGAACGAGCAGTACTTC.

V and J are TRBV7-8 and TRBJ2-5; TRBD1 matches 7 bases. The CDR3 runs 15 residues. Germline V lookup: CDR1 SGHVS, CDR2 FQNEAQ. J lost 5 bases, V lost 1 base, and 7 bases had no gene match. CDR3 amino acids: CASSLVEGGRETQYF. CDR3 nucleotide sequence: TGTGCCAGCAGCTTAGTGGAAGGGGGCAGGGAGACCCAGTACTTC.

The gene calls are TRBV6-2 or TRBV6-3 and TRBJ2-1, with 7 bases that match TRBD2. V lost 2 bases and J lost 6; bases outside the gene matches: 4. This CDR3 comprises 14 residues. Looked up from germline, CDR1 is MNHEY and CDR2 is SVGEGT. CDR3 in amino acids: CASSYRGGLNEQFF. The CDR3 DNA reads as TGTGCCAGCAGTTACCGCGGGGGTCTCAATGAGCAGTTCTTC.

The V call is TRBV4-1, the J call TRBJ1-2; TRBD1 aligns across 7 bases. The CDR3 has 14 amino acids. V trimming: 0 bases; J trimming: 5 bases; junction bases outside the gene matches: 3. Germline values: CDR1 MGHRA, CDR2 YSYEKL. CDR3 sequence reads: CASSQDQTGYGYTF. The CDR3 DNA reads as TGCGCCAGCAGCCAAGACCAGACAGGGTATGGCTACACCTTC.

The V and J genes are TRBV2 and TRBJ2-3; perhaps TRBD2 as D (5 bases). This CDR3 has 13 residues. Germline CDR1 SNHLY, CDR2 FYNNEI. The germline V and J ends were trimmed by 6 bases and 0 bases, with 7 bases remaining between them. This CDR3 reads CASRGGSTDTQYF. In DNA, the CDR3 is TGTGCCAGCAGAGGCGGGAGCACAGATACGCAGTATTTT.

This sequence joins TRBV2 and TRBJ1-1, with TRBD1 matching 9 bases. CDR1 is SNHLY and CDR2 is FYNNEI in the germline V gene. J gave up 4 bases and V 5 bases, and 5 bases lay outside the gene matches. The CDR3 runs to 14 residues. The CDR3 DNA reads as TGTGCCAGCAGTTGGGGACAGGGAGGCACTGAAGCTTTCTTT. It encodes CASSWGQGGTEAFF.

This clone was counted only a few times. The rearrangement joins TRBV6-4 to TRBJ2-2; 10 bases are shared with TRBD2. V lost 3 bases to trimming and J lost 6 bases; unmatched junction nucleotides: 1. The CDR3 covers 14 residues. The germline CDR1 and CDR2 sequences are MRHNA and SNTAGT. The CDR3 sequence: CASSEGTSAGELFF. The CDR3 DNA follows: TGTGCCAGCAGTGAGGGGACTAGCGCCGGGGAGCTGTTTTTT.

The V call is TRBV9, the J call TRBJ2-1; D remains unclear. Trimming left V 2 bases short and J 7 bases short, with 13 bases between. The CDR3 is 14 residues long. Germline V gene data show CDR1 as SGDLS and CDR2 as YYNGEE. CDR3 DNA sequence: TGTGCCAGCAGCGTGACCGGGCTCAGTAATGAGCAGTTCTTC. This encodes CASSVTGLSNEQFF. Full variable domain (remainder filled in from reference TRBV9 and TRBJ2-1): DSGVTQTPKHLITATGQRVTLRCSPRSGDLSVYWYQQSLDQGLQFLIQYYNGEERAKGNILERFSAQQFPDLHSELNLSSLELGDSALYFCASSVTGLSNEQFFGPGTRLTVL.